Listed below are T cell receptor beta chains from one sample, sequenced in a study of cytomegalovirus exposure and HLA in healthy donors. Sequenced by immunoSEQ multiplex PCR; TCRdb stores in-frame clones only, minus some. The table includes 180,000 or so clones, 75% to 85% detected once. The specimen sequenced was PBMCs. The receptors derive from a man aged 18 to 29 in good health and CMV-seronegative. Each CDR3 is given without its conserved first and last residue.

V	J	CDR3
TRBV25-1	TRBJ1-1	ASGETGITEAF
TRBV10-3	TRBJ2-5	ATRGGGKSETQY
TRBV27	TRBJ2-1	ASSLTSGANEQF
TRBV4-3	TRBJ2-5	ASSQDYRVVGQGTQY
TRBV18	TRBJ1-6	ASSPLKADSPLH
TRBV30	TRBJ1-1	AWSVSSNTEAF
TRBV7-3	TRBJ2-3	ASSLSPIADTQY
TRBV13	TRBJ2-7	ASSTTRTGRVEQY
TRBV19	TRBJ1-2	ASSVGRVGGYT
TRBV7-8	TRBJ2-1	ASSPAGGFRLNEQF
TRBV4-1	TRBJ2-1	ASSTEGGNLVLAGGPWEQF
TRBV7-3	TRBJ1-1	ASSTQEGTEAF
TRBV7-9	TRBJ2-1	ASSPGGYEQF
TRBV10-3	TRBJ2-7	AISYSGTGKGEQY
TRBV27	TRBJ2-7	ASSLTGTEYEQY
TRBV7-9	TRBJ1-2	ASGETGVGGYT